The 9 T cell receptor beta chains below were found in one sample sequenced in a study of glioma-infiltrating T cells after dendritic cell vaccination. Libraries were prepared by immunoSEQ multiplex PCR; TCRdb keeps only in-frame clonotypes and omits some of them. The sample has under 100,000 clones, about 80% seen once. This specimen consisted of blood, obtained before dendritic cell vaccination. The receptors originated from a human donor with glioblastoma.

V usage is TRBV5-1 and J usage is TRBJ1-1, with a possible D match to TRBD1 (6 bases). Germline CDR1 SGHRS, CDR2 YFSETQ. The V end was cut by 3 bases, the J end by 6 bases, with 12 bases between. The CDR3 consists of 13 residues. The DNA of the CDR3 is TGCGCCAGCAGCTCTAGGGGGACGGCTGAAGCTTTCTTT. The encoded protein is CASSSRGTAEAFF. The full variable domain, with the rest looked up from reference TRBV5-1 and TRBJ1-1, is KAGVTQTPRYLIKTRGQQVTLSCSPISGHRSVSWYQQTPGQGLQFLFEYFSETQRNKGNFPGRFSGRQFSNSRSEMNVSTLELGDSALYLCASSSRGTAEAFFGQGTRLTVV.

The CDR3 region has the DNA TGTGCCAGCAGCAGGGGGCGTAACTATGGCTACACCTTC. This gives the protein CASSRGRNYGYTF. V gene TRBV6-6 combines with J gene TRBJ1-2; 8 bases fit TRBD1. Germline V gene lookup returns CDR1 MNHNY and CDR2 SVGAGI (reference sequence). V shed 6 bases, J shed 1 base, and the junction held 1 base outside the gene matches. The CDR3 length is 13 residues.

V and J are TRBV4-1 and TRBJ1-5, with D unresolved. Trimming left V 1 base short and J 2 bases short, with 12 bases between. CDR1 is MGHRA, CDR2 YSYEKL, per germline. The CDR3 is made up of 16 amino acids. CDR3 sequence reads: CASSQVGEVGNQPQHF. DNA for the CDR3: TGCGCCAGCAGCCAAGTTGGGGAGGTGGGCAATCAGCCCCAGCATTTT.

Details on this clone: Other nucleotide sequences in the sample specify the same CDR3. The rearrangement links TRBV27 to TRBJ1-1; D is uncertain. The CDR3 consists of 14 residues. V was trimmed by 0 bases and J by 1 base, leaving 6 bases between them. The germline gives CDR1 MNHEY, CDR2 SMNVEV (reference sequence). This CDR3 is CASSLSGGNTEAFF. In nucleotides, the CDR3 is TGTGCCAGCAGTTTATCAGGCGGGAACACTGAAGCTTTCTTT.

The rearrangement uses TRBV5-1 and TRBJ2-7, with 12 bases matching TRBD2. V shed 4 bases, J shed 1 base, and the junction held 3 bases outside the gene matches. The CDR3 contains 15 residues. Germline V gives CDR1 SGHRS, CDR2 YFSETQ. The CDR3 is CASSHTSGGSYEQYF. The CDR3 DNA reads TGCGCCAGCAGCCATACTAGCGGGGGGTCCTACGAGCAGTACTTC.

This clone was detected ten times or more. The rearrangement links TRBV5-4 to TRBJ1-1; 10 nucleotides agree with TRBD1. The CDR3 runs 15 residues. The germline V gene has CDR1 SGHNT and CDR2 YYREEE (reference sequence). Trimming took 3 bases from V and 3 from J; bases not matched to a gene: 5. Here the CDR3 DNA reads TGTGCCAGCAGCTCCGGCGGGACAGGGGACACTGAAGCTTTCTTT. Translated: CASSSGGTGDTEAFF.

The CDR3: CAALGASGHYEQYF. In nucleotides, the CDR3 is TGTGCCGCCCTAGGGGCTAGCGGGCACTACGAGCAGTACTTC. This rearrangement joins TRBV28 to TRBJ2-7; 8 positions agree with TRBD2. In germline, CDR1 is MDHEN, CDR2 SYDVKM. V lost 11 bases to trimming and J lost 3 bases; unmatched junction nucleotides: 12. This CDR3 spans 14 amino acids.

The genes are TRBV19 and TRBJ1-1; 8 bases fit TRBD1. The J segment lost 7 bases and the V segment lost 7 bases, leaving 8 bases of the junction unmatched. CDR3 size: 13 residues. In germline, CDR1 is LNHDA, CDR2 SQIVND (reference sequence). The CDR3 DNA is TGTGCCAGTAAGACAGGGGCCGGTAGTGAAGCTTTCTTT. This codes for CASKTGAGSEAFF.

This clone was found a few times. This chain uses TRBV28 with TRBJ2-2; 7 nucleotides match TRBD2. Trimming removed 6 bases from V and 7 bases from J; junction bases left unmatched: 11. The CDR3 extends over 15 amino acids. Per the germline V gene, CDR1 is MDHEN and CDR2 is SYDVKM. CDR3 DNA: TGTGCCAGCAGGTTGTGGGGAGGGCTTGGCGGGGAGCTGTTTTTT. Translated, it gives CASRLWGGLGGELFF.